This passage covers 19 T cell receptor beta chains from one sample sequenced in a study of blood T cell repertoires in COVID-19. Some clones are missing from TCRdb's copy, which holds only in-frame ones; the method was immunoSEQ multiplex PCR. The profile shows about 440,000 clones, approximately 89% of them singletons. Sequencing was performed on peripheral blood. These receptor sequences come from a woman in her forties or fifties with COVID-19, enrolled during active disease.

This chain connects TRBV10-3 to TRBJ2-3; 8 nucleotides agree with TRBD2. This CDR3 has 14 residues. The ends lost 5 bases at V and 5 bases at J; junction bases unmatched: 6. Germline V gene data show CDR1 as ENHRY and CDR2 as SYGVKD. The CDR3: CAISPAGAEDTQYF. The CDR3 bases are TGTGCCATCAGTCCAGCGGGGGCGGAAGATACGCAGTATTTT.

In this sample, this clone turned up once. The V gene is TRBV6-6, the J gene TRBJ1-1; possible D gene TRBD1, 5 bases. This CDR3 comprises 12 residues. Trimming stripped 4 bases from V and 8 bases from J, with 11 bases between. Germline-derived CDR1 and CDR2 are MNHNY and SVGAGI (reference sequence). The CDR3 is CASSLVRTEAFF. CDR3 coding DNA: TGTGCCAGCAGTTTAGTCCGGACAGAAGCTTTCTTT.

To note about this clone: This CDR3 fails to terminate in the conserved phenylalanine or tryptophan, so it likely reflects a read error. No DNA is shown, since the ends of the CDR3 on it are uncertain; the CDR3 is the one TCRdb lists. V and J are TRBV6-1 and TRBJ2-3; the table's D call, TRBD1, was not checked against the DNA. Looked up from germline, CDR1 is MNHNS and CDR2 is SASEGT. The CDR3 spans 15 residues, counting both ends. The CDR3: CASSEEATAQIRSIL.

This rearrangement joins TRBV5-1 to TRBJ1-2, with D maybe TRBD1 (6 bases). Germline values: CDR1 SGHRS, CDR2 YFSETQ. The CDR3 runs to 13 residues. V lost 4 bases to trimming and J lost 5 bases, with 12 bases between them. The CDR3 DNA is TGCGCCAGCAGCATCAGGGGAAGGTATGGCTACACCTTC. It yields the protein CASSIRGRYGYTF.

This clone was seen once. V is TRBV5-1 and J is TRBJ2-7, with D maybe TRBD1 (6 bases). V dropped 2 bases and J dropped 5 bases, with 11 bases sitting between them. Germline loops: CDR1 SGHRS, CDR2 YFSETQ. This CDR3 has 13 amino acids. This chain's CDR3 is CASSFSQGDEQYF. The CDR3 nucleotides read TGCGCCAGCAGCTTTTCACAGGGAGACGAGCAGTACTTC.

CDR3 nucleotide sequence: TGTGCCAGCAGTCCCCGGGACAGGAGGTACGAGCAGTACTTC. Its protein is CASSPRDRRYEQYF. The genes are TRBV3-1 (or the pseudogene TRBV3-2) and TRBJ2-7; 8 bases fit TRBD1. Trimming took 6 bases from V and 4 from J; bases not matched to a gene: 8. Germline V gene lookup returns CDR1 LGHDT and CDR2 YNNKEL (reference sequence). The CDR3 has 14 residues.

The chain is built from TRBV4-1 and TRBJ2-7; weak D call: TRBD2 (6 bases). Germline assignment: CDR1 MGHRA and CDR2 YSYEKL. Trimming took 0 bases from V and 5 from J, leaving 17 bases between them. The CDR3 loop spans 16 amino acids. The CDR3 here is CASSQEGSGESNEQYF. CDR3 nucleotide sequence: TGCGCCAGCAGCCAAGAGGGTTCGGGGGAGAGTAACGAGCAGTACTTC.

Comments on this clone: In the same sample, other DNA sequences code for this CDR3. The rearrangement uses TRBV6-6 and TRBJ1-4, with a possible D match to TRBD1 (5 bases). Looked up from germline, CDR1 is MNHNY and CDR2 is SVGAGI (reference sequence). V lost 2 bases and J 5 bases, leaving 9 bases between the germline ends. The length of the CDR3 is 14 residues. Written as DNA, the CDR3 is TGTGCCAGCAGTTACAGGGGAGGGAATGAAAAACTGTTTTTT. Translating gives CASSYRGGNEKLFF.

The rearrangement joins TRBV7-9 to TRBJ2-2; 8 bases align to TRBD1. Losses at the gene ends were 2 bases for V and 5 bases for J; bases not matched to a gene: 4. CDR1 and CDR2 from the germline V gene are SEHNR and FQNEAQ (reference sequence). This CDR3 is built from 15 residues. The CDR3 is CASSLQGAGTGELFF. The CDR3 DNA reads as TGTGCCAGCAGCTTACAGGGGGCTGGAACCGGGGAGCTGTTTTTT.

The CDR3 reads CASSQDRGSSYGYTF. The CDR3, as DNA: TGCGCCAGCAGCCAAGATAGGGGCTCGAGCTATGGCTACACCTTC. The chain is built from TRBV4-1 and TRBJ1-2, with D perhaps TRBD1 (5 bases). This CDR3 has 15 amino acids. V was cut by 0 bases and J by 4 bases, with 12 bases left in between. Germline CDR1 reads MGHRA; CDR2 reads YSYEKL.

This clone appeared a single time. The rearrangement links TRBV20-1 to TRBJ1-6; 7 bases are shared with TRBD1. The CDR3 is made up of 15 amino acids. Germline CDR1 reads DFQATT; CDR2 reads SNEGSKA (reference sequence). V trimming: 3 bases; J trimming: 7 bases; junction bases outside the gene matches: 9. CDR3 sequence reads: CSASSQGVPNSPLHF. The CDR3 DNA reads as TGCAGTGCTAGTAGCCAGGGGGTACCCAATTCACCCCTCCACTTT.

This clone has only one observation. The V and J genes are TRBV5-6 and TRBJ1-1; tentatively, D is TRBD1 (6 bases). The CDR3 length is 15 residues. The germline V gene has CDR1 SGHDT and CDR2 YYEEEE. V lost 3 bases and J 1 base, leaving 13 bases between the germline ends. In nucleotides, the CDR3 is TGTGCCAGCAGCTGGGGGGGCCTTGGGAACACTGAAGCTTTCTTT. Translation: CASSWGGLGNTEAFF.

This chain connects TRBV3-1 (or the pseudogene TRBV3-2) to TRBJ1-4, with D tentatively TRBD1 (5 bases). Trimming stripped 5 bases from V and 8 bases from J, with 18 bases between. Per the germline V gene, CDR1 is LGHDT and CDR2 is YNNKEL (reference sequence). This CDR3 is built from 15 residues. CDR3 sequence reads: CASSWGVQGREKLFF. The CDR3 DNA is TGTGCCAGCAGCTGGGGGGTCCAGGGAAGAGAAAAACTGTTTTTT.

The J gene is TRBJ2-3, the V gene TRBV7-2; TRBD2 is a possible D gene (5 bases). Germline loops: CDR1 SGHTA, CDR2 FQGNSA. V was trimmed by 4 bases and J by 6 bases, leaving 17 bases between them. The CDR3 sequence is 15 residues long. In DNA, the CDR3 is TGTGCCAGCAGCTCCCCCGGGGATGTTGGTGATACGCAGTATTTT. It specifies CASSSPGDVGDTQYF. The complete variable domain, with remaining parts taken from reference TRBV7-2 and TRBJ2-3, reads GAGVSQSPSNKVTEKGKDVELRCDPISGHTALYWYRQSLGQGLEFLIYFQGNSAPDKSGLPSDRFSAERTGGSVSTLTIQRTQQEDSAVYLCASSSPGDVGDTQYFGPGTRLTVL.

The chain recombines TRBV9 with TRBJ2-1; 11 bases are shared with TRBD2. CDR3 size: 16 residues. Per germline, CDR1 SGDLS and CDR2 YYNGEE. Trimming removed 0 bases from V and 6 bases from J; junction bases left unmatched: 5. This chain's CDR3 is CASSVVASGGRNEQFF. As DNA, the CDR3 is TGTGCCAGCAGCGTAGTAGCTAGCGGGGGGCGCAATGAGCAGTTCTTC.

The chain links TRBV6-1 to TRBJ1-4; D is possibly TRBD1 (5 bases). The CDR3 totals 15 residues. The germline V gene has CDR1 MNHNS and CDR2 SASEGT. Trimming left V 3 bases short and J 0 bases short, with 8 bases between. As DNA, the CDR3 is TGTGCCAGCAGTGAGGGGCTGGCAACTAATGAAAAACTGTTTTTT. Amino acids: CASSEGLATNEKLFF.

The chain is built from TRBV7-3 and TRBJ2-7, with 8 bases fitting TRBD1. Germline CDR1 reads SGHTA; CDR2 reads FQGTGA. This CDR3 comprises 14 residues. V lost 4 bases to trimming and J lost 5 bases; unmatched junction nucleotides: 7. The CDR3 protein is CASSSRDRLHEQYF. The CDR3 nucleotides read TGTGCCAGCAGCTCCCGGGACAGGCTCCACGAGCAGTACTTC.

This clone was seen just once. V is TRBV5-1 and J is TRBJ2-4, with TRBD2 as a possible D gene (7 bases). The germline V gene encodes CDR1 SGHRS and CDR2 YFSETQ. With 4 bases removed from V and 8 bases from J, the gap between germline ends came to 16 bases. The CDR3 extends over 14 amino acids. In nucleotides, the CDR3 is TGCGCCAGCAGCCGTTCCGGGGGGCCCGACATTCAGTACTTC. This gives the protein CASSRSGGPDIQYF. Complete variable domain (other parts from reference TRBV5-1 and TRBJ2-4): KAGVTQTPRYLIKTRGQQVTLSCSPISGHRSVSWYQQTPGQGLQFLFEYFSETQRNKGNFPGRFSGRQFSNSRSEMNVSTLELGDSALYLCASSRSGGPDIQYFGAGTRLSVL.

This sequence joins TRBV21-1 and TRBJ1-3; the tabulated D call, TRBD1, remains unverified against the DNA. TRBV21-1 is a known pseudogene. CDR3 length equals 15 residues. The CDR3: CASSSVGRSGNTIYF. CDR3 coding DNA: TGTGCCAGCAGTTCGGTGGGGCGCTCTGGAAACACCATATATTTT.